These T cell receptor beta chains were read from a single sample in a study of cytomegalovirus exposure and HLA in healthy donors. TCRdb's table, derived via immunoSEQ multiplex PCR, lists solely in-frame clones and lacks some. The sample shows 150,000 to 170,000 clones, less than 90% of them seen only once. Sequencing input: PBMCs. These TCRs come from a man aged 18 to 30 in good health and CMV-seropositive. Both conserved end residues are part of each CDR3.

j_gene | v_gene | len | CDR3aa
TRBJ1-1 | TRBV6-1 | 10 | CATYGTEAFF
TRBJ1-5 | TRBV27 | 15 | CASRRQGPGNQPQHF
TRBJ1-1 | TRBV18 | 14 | CASSPLDRGTEAFF
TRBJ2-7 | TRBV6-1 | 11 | CASGTKYEQYF
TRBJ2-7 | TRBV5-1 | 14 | CASSQRQEPYEQYF
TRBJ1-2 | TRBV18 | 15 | CASSPQTGPNYGYTF
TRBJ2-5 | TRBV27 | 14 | CASKEGDREETQYF
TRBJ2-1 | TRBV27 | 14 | CASSRGLAGNEQFF
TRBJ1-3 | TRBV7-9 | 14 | CASSLRPGENTIYF
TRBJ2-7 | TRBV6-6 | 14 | CASTLGGPPYEQYF
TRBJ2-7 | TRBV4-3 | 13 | CASSQGGWGEQYF
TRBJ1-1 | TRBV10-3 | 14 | CAISPTGRITEAFF
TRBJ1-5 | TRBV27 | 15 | CASSLSRGSNQPQHF
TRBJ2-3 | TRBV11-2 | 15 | CASTRIGTPGDTQYF
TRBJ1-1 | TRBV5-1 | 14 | CASSLWTGPTEAFF
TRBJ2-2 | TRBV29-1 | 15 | CSVVPGQLNTGELFF
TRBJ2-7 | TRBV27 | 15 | CASSLRGRDRDEQYF
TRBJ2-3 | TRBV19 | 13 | CASRTGSTDTQYF
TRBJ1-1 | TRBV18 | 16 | CASSRGTGGVGTEAFF